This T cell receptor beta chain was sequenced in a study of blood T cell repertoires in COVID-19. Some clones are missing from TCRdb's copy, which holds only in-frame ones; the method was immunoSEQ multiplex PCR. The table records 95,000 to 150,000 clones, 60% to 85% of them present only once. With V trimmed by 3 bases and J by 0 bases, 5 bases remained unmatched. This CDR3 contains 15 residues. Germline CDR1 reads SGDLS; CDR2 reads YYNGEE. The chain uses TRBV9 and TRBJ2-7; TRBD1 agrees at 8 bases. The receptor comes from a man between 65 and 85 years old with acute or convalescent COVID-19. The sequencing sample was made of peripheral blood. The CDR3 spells CASSGGQGSSYEQYF. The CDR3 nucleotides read TGTGCCAGCAGCGGTGGACAGGGAAGCTCCTACGAGCAGTACTTC. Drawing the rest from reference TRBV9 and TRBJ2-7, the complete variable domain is DSGVTQTPKHLITATGQRVTLRCSPRSGDLSVYWYQQSLDQGLQFLIQYYNGEERAKGNILERFSAQQFPDLHSELNLSSLELGDSALYFCASSGGQGSSYEQYFGPGTRLTVT.